Listed here are 5 T cell receptor beta chains from one sample, sequenced in a study of memory CD4+ T cells and cytomegalovirus serostatus. Here immunoSEQ multiplex PCR was the method, and the copy in TCRdb shows in-frame clones only, minus some. The table lists about 64,000 clones, roughly four fifths of them singletons. The sort gate was single viable CD3+CD4+CD8-CD45RO+ cells for memory CD4+ T cells. The sequenced sample consisted of memory CD4+ T cells from blood. The receptor source for this set is an adult in good health and CMV-seronegative.

The rearrangement uses TRBV29-1 and TRBJ2-6; D possibly corresponds to TRBD1 (7 bases). The CDR3 is made up of 17 amino acids. V was shortened by 6 bases and J by 1 base, with 19 bases between the two germline ends. Germline V gene lookup returns CDR1 SQVTM and CDR2 ANQGSEA. CDR3 DNA: TGCAGCGTCCCTAAGGGGGGCAGGGGGTCTGGGGCCAACGTCCTGACTTTC. Translating it yields CSVPKGGRGSGANVLTF.

The count of this clone is one. The chain links TRBV5-1 to TRBJ1-2; 8 bases align to TRBD1. V shed 4 bases and J 3 bases; nucleotides not matched to a gene: 14. The V gene's germline CDR1 is SGHRS and CDR2 YFSETQ. The CDR3 extends over 17 amino acids. CDR3 in DNA: TGCGCCAGCAGCAACCCGCCAGGGGGCGGTCTGGACTATGGCTACACCTTC. Its protein is CASSNPPGGGLDYGYTF.

The rearrangement links TRBV19 to TRBJ2-2, with 9 bases lining up with TRBD1. Per germline, CDR1 LNHDA and CDR2 SQIVND (reference sequence). This CDR3 has 16 residues. The V and J ends lost 10 bases and 9 bases, in that order; junction bases with no gene match: 18. CDR3 in DNA: TGTGCCACCAGACGGTCACCGGGACAGGGTTTCAGGGAGCTGTTTTTT. Translated, it gives CATRRSPGQGFRELFF.

CDR3 nucleotide sequence: TGTGCCAGCAGCTCGCCCAATCTAGCGGGACAAAGCACCGGGGAGCTGTTTTTT. This codes for CASSSPNLAGQSTGELFF. The chain uses TRBV7-9 and TRBJ2-2; TRBD2 matches at 9 bases. The V and J ends lost 4 bases and 4 bases, in that order; junction bases with no gene match: 13. CDR3 size: 18 residues. Germline CDR1 SEHNR, CDR2 FQNEAQ (reference sequence).

The rearrangement links TRBV28 to TRBJ2-2; D possibly corresponds to TRBD2 (6 bases). V was clipped by 5 bases and J by 3 bases, with 13 bases between them. Germline-derived CDR1 and CDR2 are MDHEN and SYDVKM. CDR3 length equals 15 residues. In DNA, the CDR3 is TGTGCCAGCAGTCGAGGGGTAGCGGACACCGGGGAGCTGTTTTTT. The encoded protein is CASSRGVADTGELFF.